The entry that follows covers one T cell receptor (beta chain) sequence. The antigen is undetermined. TCRdb re-called the 5' RACE reads and shows each CDR3 protein once, DNA omitted. This listing includes some 600,000 distinct CDR3 sequences. The sample belongs to a study of T cells expressing NK-cell markers. Study-level information: The TCR beta repertoires were obtained from sorted CD3+CD56+NKG2C+, CD3+CD56+NKG2C- and CD3+CD56-NKG2C+ T cells. The eight sequenced donors comprised seven who were HCMV-seropositive and one who was seronegative.

General study points: Similarly, these clonotypes led the CD3+CD56-NKG2C+ fraction as well in several donors.

The CDR3 contains 12 residues. Germline CDR1 is MNHEY and CDR2 is SVGEGT. The sample comprised blood T cells: a sorted CD56 or NKG2C T cell subset, CD4+ or CD8+ T cells, or bulk PBMC T cells (not recorded which). The origin of this receptor is a young man in good health. The chain joins TRBV6-2 or TRBV6-3 to TRBJ2-7; the D call of TRBD1 rests on TCRdb alone, since no DNA is present to check it. CDR3 amino acids: CASSPGTGRQYF.